A single sample is the source of the 13 T cell receptor beta chains below, sequenced in a study of cytomegalovirus exposure and HLA in healthy donors. In the PCR, 60 Vbeta and 13 Jbeta primers were used. Sequenced by immunoSEQ multiplex PCR; TCRdb stores in-frame clones only, minus some. Here the sample spans under 150,000 clones, 60% to 85% being singletons. Sequencing input: PBMCs. These receptors were obtained from a woman aged 18-29 years in good health and CMV-seronegative.

The chain uses TRBV2 and TRBJ2-2, with TRBD1 identical over 7 bases. The germline gives CDR1 SNHLY, CDR2 FYNNEI. The CDR3 length is 18 residues. J lost 2 bases, V lost 4 bases, and 13 bases had no gene match. The CDR3 DNA reads TGTGCCAGCAGTGTGGATAGGCGTCAGGGGGTAAACACCGGGGAGCTGTTTTTT. Protein: CASSVDRRQGVNTGELFF.

CDR3 sequence: CASRVMTLSYEQYF. CDR3 nucleotide sequence: TGTGCCAGCAGAGTTATGACACTTTCCTACGAGCAGTACTTC. This chain links TRBV27 with TRBJ2-7; D uncertain. Germline-derived CDR1 and CDR2 are MNHEY and SMNVEV (reference sequence). This CDR3 is built from 14 residues. V shed 6 bases and J shed 1 base, with 13 bases lying between them.

This chain joins TRBV5-4 and TRBJ2-3; possibly TRBD2 for D (6 bases). Trimming left V 4 bases short and J 5 bases short, with 8 bases between. There are 12 residues in the CDR3. Per the germline V gene, CDR1 is SGHNT and CDR2 is YYREEE (reference sequence). The CDR3 sequence is CASSGGRDTQYF. DNA of the CDR3: TGTGCCAGCAGCGGAGGGCGAGATACGCAGTATTTT.

The V and J genes are TRBV28 and TRBJ1-2; TRBD1 might be the D (6 bases). In germline, CDR1 is MDHEN, CDR2 SYDVKM. This CDR3 has 13 amino acids. V was clipped by 9 bases and J by 4 bases, with 15 bases between them. In nucleotides, the CDR3 is TGTGCCAGTCGAGGGGGGGCTTTCTATGGCTACACCTTC. This sequence encodes CASRGGAFYGYTF.

The rearrangement links TRBV19 to TRBJ1-6; D unresolved. CDR1 LNHDA and CDR2 SQIVND come from the germline V gene (reference sequence). Trimming took off 2 bases at V and 4 bases at J, with 15 bases between the two ends. The CDR3 is 17 residues long. For the CDR3, the DNA is TGTGCCAGTAGTATACCTCCGGGAGACGTTTATAATTCACCCCTCCACTTT. Translation: CASSIPPGDVYNSPLHF.

The chain couples TRBV19 to TRBJ1-4; D remains ambiguous. V dropped 4 bases and J dropped 5 bases, with 14 bases sitting between them. Per germline, CDR1 LNHDA and CDR2 SQIVND (reference sequence). The CDR3 covers 15 residues. CDR3 protein: CASSKLRTGNEKLFF. In nucleotides, the CDR3 is TGTGCCAGTAGTAAGCTTAGGACGGGAAATGAAAAACTGTTTTTT.

The rearrangement joins TRBV6-5 to TRBJ1-5; perhaps TRBD1 as D (6 bases). Trimming stripped 6 bases from V and 5 bases from J, with 17 bases between. This CDR3 spans 15 amino acids. Germline values: CDR1 MNHEY, CDR2 SVGAGI. The CDR3 nucleotides are TGTGCCAGCAGCCGGGACATTGCTCCTCATCAGCCCCAGCATTTT. The encoded protein is CASSRDIAPHQPQHF.

V usage is TRBV6-5 and J usage is TRBJ2-2, with 8 bases that match TRBD1. The germline CDR1 and CDR2 sequences are MNHEY and SVGAGI. The length of the CDR3 is 15 residues. The junction had 6 bases not matched to a gene; V was cut back by 5 bases and J by 4 bases. The CDR3 loop reads CASSLITGGTGELFF. The CDR3 nucleotides are TGTGCCAGCAGTCTAATAACAGGGGGCACCGGGGAGCTGTTTTTT.

This sequence joins TRBV4-2 and TRBJ2-5; TRBD2 agrees at 9 bases. Germline V CDR1 and CDR2: LGHNA, YNFKEQ. The CDR3 is 15 residues long. The junction had 8 bases not matched to a gene; V was cut back by 4 bases and J by 5 bases. CDR3 bases: TGTGCCAGCAGCCCCCGGATAGCGGGGGCTGAGACCCAGTACTTC. This sequence encodes CASSPRIAGAETQYF.

As to this clone: A read error may produce the germline difference seen at one junction end. The chain joins TRBV10-1 to TRBJ1-2; D is possibly TRBD1 (6 bases). This CDR3 is 14 amino acids long. CDR1 and CDR2 (germline): WNHNN, SYGVQD (reference sequence). CDR3 in amino acids: CASSDLSRTVTRSF. CDR3 nucleotide sequence: TGCGCCAGCAGTGACCTATCTCGGACAGTAACCCGGTCCTTC.

This clone has a handful of counts. V gene TRBV9 combines with J gene TRBJ1-1; D is unresolved. The CDR3 covers 12 residues. V lost 4 bases to trimming and J lost 7 bases, with 11 bases between them. The germline CDR1 and CDR2 sequences are SGDLS and YYNGEE. CDR3 in amino acids: CASSTGASEAFF. The CDR3 bases are TGTGCCAGCAGCACCGGCGCTAGTGAAGCTTTCTTT.

The V gene is TRBV5-1, the J gene TRBJ1-1; the D is unclear. V was clipped by 4 bases and J by 3 bases, with 10 bases between them. This CDR3 spans 13 amino acids. The germline V gene has CDR1 SGHRS and CDR2 YFSETQ. The CDR3 here is CASSGGWDTEAFF. CDR3 nucleotides: TGCGCCAGCAGCGGAGGGTGGGACACTGAAGCTTTCTTT.

CDR3 region: CASNQGRGQPQHF. In DNA, the CDR3 is TGTGCCAGTAATCAGGGAAGGGGTCAGCCCCAGCATTTT. This rearrangement joins TRBV19 to TRBJ1-5, with D possibly TRBD1 on 5 matching bases. The V gene's germline CDR1 is LNHDA and CDR2 SQIVND (reference sequence). The CDR3 spans 13 residues. V was trimmed by 7 bases and J by 6 bases, leaving 13 bases between them.